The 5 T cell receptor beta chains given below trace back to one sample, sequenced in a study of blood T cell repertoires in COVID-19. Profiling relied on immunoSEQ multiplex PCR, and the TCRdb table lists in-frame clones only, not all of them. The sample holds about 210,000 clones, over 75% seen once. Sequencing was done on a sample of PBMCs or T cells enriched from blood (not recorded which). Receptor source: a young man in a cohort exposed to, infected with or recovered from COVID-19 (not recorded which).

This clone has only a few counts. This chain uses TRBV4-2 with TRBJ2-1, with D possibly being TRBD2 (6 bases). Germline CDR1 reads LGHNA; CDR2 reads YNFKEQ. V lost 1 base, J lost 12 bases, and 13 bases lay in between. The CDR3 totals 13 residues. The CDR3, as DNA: TGTGCCAGCAGCCAAGGAGAGCAGCGGGTGCAGTTCTTC. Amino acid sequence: CASSQGEQRVQFF.

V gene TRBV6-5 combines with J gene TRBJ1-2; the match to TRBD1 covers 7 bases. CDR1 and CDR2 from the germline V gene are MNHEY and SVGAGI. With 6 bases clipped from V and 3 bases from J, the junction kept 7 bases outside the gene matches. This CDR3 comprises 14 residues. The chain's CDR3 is CASRVGQAYYGYTF. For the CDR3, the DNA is TGTGCCAGCAGGGTTGGACAGGCCTACTATGGCTACACCTTC.

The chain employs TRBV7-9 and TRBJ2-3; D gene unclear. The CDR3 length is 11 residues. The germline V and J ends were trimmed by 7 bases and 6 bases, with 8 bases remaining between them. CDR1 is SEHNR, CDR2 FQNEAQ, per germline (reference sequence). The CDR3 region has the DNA TGTGCCAGCACCTCTATGGATACGCAGTATTTT. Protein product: CASTSMDTQYF.

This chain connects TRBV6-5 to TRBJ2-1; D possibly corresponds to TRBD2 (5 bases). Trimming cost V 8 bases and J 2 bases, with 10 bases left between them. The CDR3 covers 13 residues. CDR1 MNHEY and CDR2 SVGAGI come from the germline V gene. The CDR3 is CASLWEPYNEQFF. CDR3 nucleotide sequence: TGTGCCAGCCTCTGGGAGCCCTACAATGAGCAGTTCTTC.

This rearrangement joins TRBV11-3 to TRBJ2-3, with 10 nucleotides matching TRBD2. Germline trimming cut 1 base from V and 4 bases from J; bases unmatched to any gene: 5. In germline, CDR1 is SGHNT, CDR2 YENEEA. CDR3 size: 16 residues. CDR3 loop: CASSLASGSFADTQYF. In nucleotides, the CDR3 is TGTGCCAGCAGCTTAGCTAGCGGGAGTTTCGCAGATACGCAGTATTTT.